What follows are 22 T cell receptor beta chains derived from one specimen sequenced in a study of blood T cell repertoires in COVID-19. Libraries were prepared by immunoSEQ multiplex PCR; TCRdb keeps only in-frame clonotypes and omits some of them. The table records about 370,000 clones, more than 70% of them present only once. Sequenced input: peripheral blood. The receptors shown here come from a woman aged 25 to 45 with COVID-19, enrolled during active disease.

The table lists this clone with a few counts. The chain has TRBV11-2 and TRBJ1-5; D not resolved. This CDR3 spans 13 amino acids. Germline-derived CDR1 and CDR2 are SGHAT and FQNNGV. The V end was cut by 5 bases, the J end by 3 bases, with 8 bases between. The CDR3 loop reads CASSKEANQPQHF. The DNA for the CDR3 is TGTGCCAGCAGCAAGGAGGCCAATCAGCCCCAGCATTTT.

V and J are TRBV6-5 and TRBJ2-1, with 10 bases lining up with TRBD2. The germline V gene encodes CDR1 MNHEY and CDR2 SVGAGI. This CDR3 is 13 amino acids long. Trimming cost V 8 bases and J 7 bases; bases outside gene matches: 5. Here the CDR3 reads CASFSGRNNEQFF. The CDR3 nucleotides read TGTGCCAGCTTTAGCGGGAGGAATAATGAGCAGTTCTTC.

The chain is built from TRBV2 and TRBJ1-4; no definite D call. Looked up from germline, CDR1 is SNHLY and CDR2 is FYNNEI. Deletions cut 3 bases from V and 5 bases from J, with 10 bases between. This CDR3 contains 14 residues. The CDR3 is CASSDTRFNEKLFF. The DNA of the CDR3 is TGTGCCAGCAGTGACACCCGGTTCAATGAAAAACTGTTTTTT.

V is TRBV5-1 and J is TRBJ2-3; D may be TRBD2 (6 bases). V lost 1 base, J lost 2 bases, and 8 bases lay in between. The CDR3 totals 14 residues. Germline loops: CDR1 SGHRS, CDR2 YFSETQ. CDR3 residues: CASSLSSDTDTQYF. The CDR3 bases are TGCGCCAGCAGCTTGTCTAGCGACACAGATACGCAGTATTTT.

The chain has TRBV19 and TRBJ1-1; D call uncertain. This CDR3 is built from 15 residues. Trimming stripped 3 bases from V and 1 base from J, with 12 bases between. Germline lookup yields CDR1 LNHDA and CDR2 SQIVND (reference sequence). CDR3 sequence reads: CASSMKEIQNTEAFF. Here the CDR3 DNA reads TGTGCCAGTAGTATGAAGGAGATACAGAACACTGAAGCTTTCTTT.

The rearrangement links TRBV6-5 to TRBJ2-7; 12 nucleotides match TRBD2. The CDR3 extends over 15 amino acids. Trimming cost V 6 bases and J 0 bases; bases outside gene matches: 3. The V gene's germline CDR1 is MNHEY and CDR2 SVGAGI. CDR3 DNA sequence: TGTGCCAGCAGGGTACTAGCGGGAGGCTCCTACGAGCAGTACTTC. Amino acid sequence: CASRVLAGGSYEQYF.

The chain couples TRBV10-2 to TRBJ2-6; a possible D gene is TRBD1 (6 bases). The V end was cut by 9 bases, the J end by 0 bases, with 12 bases between. The length of the CDR3 is 15 residues. Germline-derived CDR1 and CDR2 are WSHSY and SAAADI. The CDR3, as DNA: TGCGCCAGTACCGCCAGGGGCTCTGGGGCCAACGTCCTGACTTTC. Encoded protein: CASTARGSGANVLTF.

This clone has only one observation. The chain recombines TRBV7-9 with TRBJ2-5; 9 bases match TRBD2. V shed 3 bases, J shed 1 base, and the junction held 3 bases outside the gene matches. The CDR3 runs to 15 residues. Germline lookup yields CDR1 SEHNR and CDR2 FQNEAQ (reference sequence). CDR3 loop: CASSLGSGSQETQYF. DNA of the CDR3: TGTGCCAGCAGCTTGGGTAGCGGGAGCCAAGAGACCCAGTACTTC. Full variable domain (outside the CDR3, taken from reference TRBV7-9 and TRBJ2-5): DTGVSQNPRHKITKRGQNVTFRCDPISEHNRLYWYRQTLGQGPEFLTYFQNEAQLEKSRLLSDRFSAERPKGSFSTLEIQRTEQGDSAMYLCASSLGSGSQETQYFGPGTRLLVL.

The J gene is TRBJ2-2, the V gene TRBV11-3, with D unresolved. Trimming pared 2 bases from V and 3 bases from J, leaving 4 bases between. Germline V gene data show CDR1 as SGHNT and CDR2 as YENEEA. This CDR3 region has 13 residues. The CDR3 coding sequence is TGTGCCAGCAGCTTACTCTACACCGGGGAGCTGTTTTTT. Its protein product is CASSLLYTGELFF. The entire variable domain, with the rest obtained from reference TRBV11-3 and TRBJ2-2, is as follows: EAGVVQSPRYKIIEKKQPVAFWCNPISGHNTLYWYLQNLGQGPELLIRYENEEAVDDSQLPKDRFSAERLKGVDSTLKIQPAELGDSAVYLCASSLLYTGELFFGEGSRLTVL.

The gene calls are TRBV30 and TRBJ1-5; D is ambiguous. Trimming left V 1 base short and J 3 bases short, with 4 bases between. Germline loops: CDR1 GTSNPN, CDR2 SVGIG (reference sequence). This CDR3 is 12 amino acids long. The CDR3 DNA follows: TGTGCCTGGAGTGACTCCAATCAGCCCCAGCATTTT. This translates into CAWSDSNQPQHF.

This chain joins TRBV7-9 and TRBJ2-1; D is undetermined. The V and J ends lost 5 bases and 0 bases respectively, with 11 bases between them. The V gene's germline CDR1 is SEHNR and CDR2 FQNEAQ (reference sequence). The CDR3 loop spans 15 amino acids. This chain's CDR3 is CASSPPSYSYNEQFF. The CDR3 region has the DNA TGTGCCAGCAGCCCACCAAGCTACTCCTACAATGAGCAGTTCTTC.

The chain recombines TRBV9 with TRBJ2-3; 11 nucleotides agree with TRBD2. Germline trimming cut 3 bases from V and 6 bases from J; bases unmatched to any gene: 12. This CDR3 comprises 17 residues. Germline lookup yields CDR1 SGDLS and CDR2 YYNGEE. The CDR3: CASSEGDGSGRADTQYF. DNA of the CDR3: TGTGCCAGCAGCGAGGGAGATGGTAGCGGGAGGGCGGATACGCAGTATTTT. The full variable domain, completed using reference TRBV9 and TRBJ2-3, is DSGVTQTPKHLITATGQRVTLRCSPRSGDLSVYWYQQSLDQGLQFLIQYYNGEERAKGNILERFSAQQFPDLHSELNLSSLELGDSALYFCASSEGDGSGRADTQYFGPGTRLTVL.

The V call is TRBV5-1, the J call TRBJ2-3, with 8 bases aligning to TRBD2. Germline V lookup: CDR1 SGHRS, CDR2 YFSETQ. CDR3 size: 17 residues. The V gene end was trimmed by 4 bases and the J gene end by 0 bases; junction bases not matched to a gene: 10. The CDR3 DNA reads TGCGCCAGCAGCAGGGGAGCAGGCGGGGGGAGCACAGATACGCAGTATTTT. The encoded protein is CASSRGAGGGSTDTQYF.

As to this clone: Other DNA sequences of this sample code for an identical CDR3. The chain carries TRBV7-9 and TRBJ1-4, with a weak D call TRBD1 (5 bases). From germline, CDR1 is SEHNR and CDR2 FQNEAQ (reference sequence). The CDR3 is 15 residues long. V was shortened by 5 bases and J by 0 bases, with 10 bases between the two germline ends. CDR3 sequence (DNA): TGTGCCAGCAGCCTAGGACACTCAACTAATGAAAAACTGTTTTTT. Translating it yields CASSLGHSTNEKLFF.

This clone was detected a few times. In the same sample, other DNA sequences code for this CDR3. The rearrangement uses TRBV4-1 and TRBJ2-2; a possible D gene is TRBD1 (6 bases). The V end lost 4 bases, the J end lost 5 bases, and 11 bases lay between the germline ends. Germline V gene data show CDR1 as MGHRA and CDR2 as YSYEKL. The CDR3 runs to 14 residues. The CDR3, as DNA: TGCGCCAGCAGCCCAAGTCAGGGGACCGGGGAGCTGTTTTTT. This encodes CASSPSQGTGELFF.

The rearrangement uses TRBV6-1 and TRBJ2-5, with D perhaps matching TRBD1 (6 bases). Germline V gives CDR1 MNHNS, CDR2 SASEGT. The CDR3 is 17 amino acids. V lost 0 bases to trimming and J lost 2 bases, with 16 bases between them. CDR3 region: CASSEAPPGHPQETQYF. The CDR3 DNA reads TGTGCCAGCAGTGAAGCCCCCCCGGGACACCCACAAGAGACCCAGTACTTC.

The chain has TRBV7-9 and TRBJ1-4; 7 bases agree with TRBD1. This CDR3 comprises 17 residues. CDR1 SEHNR and CDR2 FQNEAQ come from the germline V gene (reference sequence). With 4 bases clipped from V and 8 bases from J, the junction kept 16 bases outside the gene matches. Written as DNA, the CDR3 is TGTGCCAGCAGCTCTCTACATGAGACAGGGCTAAAGGAAAAACTGTTTTTT. This sequence encodes CASSSLHETGLKEKLFF.

The chain uses TRBV14 and TRBJ1-5; the D is unclear. CDR3 length: 15 amino acids. The germline V gene has CDR1 SGHDN and CDR2 FVKESK. V lost 4 bases, J lost 7 bases, and 17 bases lay in between. The CDR3 sequence is CASSPPGRIGQPQHF. The CDR3 DNA follows: TGTGCCAGCAGCCCCCCCGGCAGGATCGGCCAGCCCCAGCATTTT.

This chain uses TRBV3-1 (or the pseudogene TRBV3-2) with TRBJ1-3; D may be TRBD1 (6 bases). V lost 0 bases and J lost 3, with 9 bases in between. The germline gives CDR1 LGHDT, CDR2 YNNKEL (reference sequence). This CDR3 region has 15 residues. The CDR3 DNA reads TGTGCCAGCAGCCAAGAAGGGGGGGATGGAAACACCATATATTTT. Translation: CASSQEGGDGNTIYF.

The gene calls are TRBV27 and TRBJ1-4, with D maybe TRBD1 (5 bases). CDR1 and CDR2 (germline): MNHEY, SMNVEV (reference sequence). The CDR3 sequence is 13 residues long. V was cut by 3 bases and J by 8 bases, with 10 bases left in between. In DNA form, the CDR3 reads TGTGCCAGCAGTTTGGCAGGGAGGGAAAAACTGTTTTTT. It codes for CASSLAGREKLFF.

The J gene is TRBJ2-3, the V gene TRBV28; D gene unclear. Trimming shortened V by 6 bases and J by 2 bases, and 9 bases separated the two germline ends. CDR1 and CDR2 (germline): MDHEN, SYDVKM. CDR3 length: 13 amino acids. CDR3 DNA sequence: TGTGCCAGCAGCCCCATCAACACAGATACGCAGTATTTT. Amino acid sequence: CASSPINTDTQYF.

CDR3 loop: CASSPEARAKNIQYF. The CDR3 DNA reads as TGCGCCAGCAGCCCAGAGGCGAGAGCCAAAAACATTCAGTACTTC. This sequence joins TRBV5-1 and TRBJ2-4; D ambiguous. The CDR3 runs to 15 residues. Between the trimmed V and J ends, which lost 4 bases and 0 bases, there was a span of 11 bases. Germline assignment: CDR1 SGHRS and CDR2 YFSETQ.